The T cell receptor beta chain described here comes from a study of shared clonotypes between healthy human individuals. Study background: Each donor's CD4 naive and CD4 memory cells filled three plates apiece, CD8 naive two, and CD8 memory one.

CD45RO-negative, CCR7-positively selected cells formed the naive CD8 fraction, excluding terminally differentiated effector memory CD45RA+ cells. Comment on this clone: Its matching antigen is unknown.

This CDR3 spans 16 amino acids. V gave up 0 bases and J gave up 9 bases; unmatched junction bases: 11. Per germline, CDR1 KGHSY and CDR2 FQNENV. Original data processing: ImmunoSEQ sequences covered only the junction and lacked quality scores; filtering therefore differed. Libraries were prepared by immunoSEQ multiplex PCR; TCRdb keeps only in-frame clonotypes and omits some of them. That table gives V, J and clone size, and the DNA gave D and trimming. Altogether under 700,000 clones are present, approximately 95% being singletons, with the ten largest covering over 0.1%. General observations from the study: Blood alone was sampled, and tissue repertoires likely differ.

The sequenced sample consisted of naive CD8+ T cells sorted from blood. This clonotype was obtained from a woman in her thirties in good health. J is TRBJ2-1 and V is TRBV16; 7 nucleotides align to TRBD1. The CDR3 DNA follows: TGTGCCAGCAGCCAATCAAGGGGGCCGCGCGCAGGTGAGCAGTTCTTC. This encodes CASSQSRGPRAGEQFF.